These 27 T cell receptor beta chains share one sample of origin, sequenced in a study of T cell responses to AZD1222 COVID-19 vaccine. Data came from immunoSEQ multiplex PCR; TCRdb stores just in-frame clones and leaves some out. The data contain 150,000 to 200,000 clones, approximately 93% of them seen just once; the ten biggest clones take up approximately 3.7%. Material: peripheral blood, obtained 28 days after the second AZD1222 dose. These receptors all come from an adult who received the AZD1222 COVID-19 vaccine.

This clone was observed a handful of times. V is TRBV6-5 and J is TRBJ2-7, with D hard to call. This CDR3 is 13 amino acids long. Germline V gene sequence: CDR1 MNHEY, CDR2 SVGAGI. Trimming removed 2 bases from V and 3 bases from J, with 8 bases in between. The DNA for the CDR3 is TGTGCCAGCAGTTACGGGCTGTTCTACGAGCAGTACTTC. This translates into CASSYGLFYEQYF.

This clone occurred once. This chain connects TRBV6-2 or TRBV6-3 to TRBJ2-1; perhaps D is TRBD1 or TRBD2 (5 bases each). Germline CDR1 is MNHEY and CDR2 is SVGEGT. This CDR3 has 17 amino acids. Trimming stripped 5 bases from V and 2 bases from J, with 19 bases between. CDR3 in DNA: TGTGCCAGCAGTCGTCGACCGGGGACCAGTACCTACAATGAGCAGTTCTTC. Translation: CASSRRPGTSTYNEQFF.

J is TRBJ1-1 and V is TRBV6-2 or TRBV6-3; 9 nucleotides match TRBD1. V dropped 6 bases and J dropped 12; count of bases not matched to a gene: 8. The germline CDR1 and CDR2 sequences are MNHEY and SVGEGT. This CDR3 is built from 12 residues. The chain's CDR3 is CASSHRDRVPFF. The CDR3 DNA reads as TGTGCCAGCAGCCATCGGGACAGGGTTCCTTTCTTT.

This clone has a single count. V usage is TRBV19 and J usage is TRBJ1-5; 8 bases align to TRBD1. With 7 bases clipped from V and 2 bases from J, the junction kept 10 bases outside the gene matches. CDR1 is LNHDA, CDR2 SQIVND, per germline (reference sequence). CDR3 length: 16 residues. Written as DNA, the CDR3 is TGTGCCAGTACCCCTGGGCCGGGACAGGGCAATCAGCCCCAGCATTTT. Amino acid sequence: CASTPGPGQGNQPQHF.

The chain combines TRBV3-1 (or the pseudogene TRBV3-2) with TRBJ2-5, with 7 bases lining up with TRBD2. Germline V gives CDR1 LGHDT, CDR2 YNNKEL (reference sequence). The CDR3 sequence is 17 residues long. V lost 4 bases, J lost 1 base, and 12 bases stayed unmatched. CDR3 loop: CASSPLLMSGAQETQYF. The CDR3 nucleotides read TGTGCCAGCAGCCCTCTCTTAATGAGCGGGGCCCAAGAGACCCAGTACTTC.

The chain combines TRBV19 with TRBJ1-1; 7 bases fit TRBD1. Germline V gene data show CDR1 as LNHDA and CDR2 as SQIVND (reference sequence). The CDR3 loop spans 14 amino acids. The junction had 2 bases not matched to a gene; V was cut back by 3 bases and J by 1 base. CDR3 sequence (DNA): TGTGCCAGTAGTATCAGGGGGGCGAACACTGAAGCTTTCTTT. Translated: CASSIRGANTEAFF. Complete variable domain (other parts from reference TRBV19 and TRBJ1-1): DGGITQSPKYLFRKEGQNVTLSCEQNLNHDAMYWYRQDPGQGLRLIYYSQIVNDFQKGDIAEGYSVSREKKESFPLTVTSAQKNPTAFYLCASSIRGANTEAFFGQGTRLTVV.

The chain is built from TRBV7-2 and TRBJ2-2; D unclear. Germline V lookup: CDR1 SGHTA, CDR2 FQGNSA. The CDR3 runs 17 residues. V was shortened by 2 bases and J by 0 bases, with 13 bases between the two germline ends. This chain's CDR3 is CASSLQPSSPNTGELFF. The CDR3 bases are TGTGCCAGCAGCTTACAGCCTTCGAGCCCGAACACCGGGGAGCTGTTTTTT.

This clone was seen a single time. This sequence joins TRBV10-3 and TRBJ2-2; a possible D gene is TRBD2 (5 bases). The V gene's germline CDR1 is ENHRY and CDR2 SYGVKD. This CDR3 is 16 amino acids long. The ends were cut back, 6 bases at V and 0 bases at J, with 14 bases in the middle. CDR3 nucleotide sequence: TGTGCCATCAGGCCGGGGAGAGCGGCGAACACCGGGGAGCTGTTTTTT. This translates into CAIRPGRAANTGELFF.

The V and J genes are TRBV11-3 and TRBJ2-1, with 9 positions matching TRBD2. CDR3 size: 16 residues. From germline, CDR1 is SGHNT and CDR2 YENEEA. Trimming cost V 7 bases and J 2 bases; bases outside gene matches: 9. The CDR3 sequence is CASTLGAGGAYNEQFF. The CDR3 DNA is TGTGCCAGCACCCTAGGGGCGGGAGGGGCCTACAATGAGCAGTTCTTC.

The V call is TRBV7-2, the J call TRBJ2-1, with D uncertain. This CDR3 contains 13 residues. In germline, CDR1 is SGHTA, CDR2 FQGNSA. V gave up 2 bases and J gave up 7 bases, with 9 bases separating them. The CDR3 region has the DNA TGTGCCAGCAGCTTAATATGGGGAAATGAGCAGTTCTTC. This gives the protein CASSLIWGNEQFF.

The chain joins TRBV27 to TRBJ1-4, with TRBD1 as a possible D gene (5 bases). The CDR3 runs 13 residues. Trimming pared 4 bases from V and 7 bases from J, leaving 10 bases between. CDR1 and CDR2 (germline): MNHEY, SMNVEV (reference sequence). The CDR3 nucleotides read TGTGCCAGCAGTTGGGCAAGGGGTGAAAAACTGTTTTTT. This translates into CASSWARGEKLFF. Full variable domain (remainder filled in from reference TRBV27 and TRBJ1-4): EAQVTQNPRYLITVTGKKLTVTCSQNMNHEYMSWYRQDPGLGLRQIYYSMNVEVTDKGDVPEGYKVSRKEKRNFPLILESPSPNQTSLYFCASSWARGEKLFFGSGTQLSVL.

The rearrangement links TRBV7-2 to TRBJ1-5; 7 bases fit TRBD1. CDR3 length: 13 residues. Trimming removed 5 bases from V and 4 bases from J; junction bases left unmatched: 2. Per the germline V gene, CDR1 is SGHTA and CDR2 is FQGNSA. Here the CDR3 reads CASSGTANQPQHF. The CDR3 coding sequence is TGTGCCAGCAGCGGGACAGCAAATCAGCCCCAGCATTTT.

This sequence joins TRBV19 and TRBJ2-5; 8 positions agree with TRBD2. V lost 3 bases, J lost 1 base, and 13 bases stayed unmatched. In germline, CDR1 is LNHDA, CDR2 SQIVND (reference sequence). The CDR3 runs 18 residues. The CDR3 here is CASSITLLTSGFQETQYF. The CDR3 DNA reads TGTGCCAGTAGTATCACCCTCCTCACTAGCGGATTCCAAGAGACCCAGTACTTC. The whole variable domain, remainder taken from reference TRBV19 and TRBJ2-5, is DGGITQSPKYLFRKEGQNVTLSCEQNLNHDAMYWYRQDPGQGLRLIYYSQIVNDFQKGDIAEGYSVSREKKESFPLTVTSAQKNPTAFYLCASSITLLTSGFQETQYFGPGTRLLVL.

This chain uses TRBV19 with TRBJ2-5, with 9 bases lining up with TRBD1. The CDR3 is 15 residues long. The V gene's germline CDR1 is LNHDA and CDR2 SQIVND (reference sequence). Unmatched junction bases numbered 12, after V lost 10 bases and J lost 3 bases. The CDR3 DNA sequence: TGTGCCACTAGCTCTTGGGGGGACAGGGAAGAGACCCAGTACTTC. It yields the protein CATSSWGDREETQYF.

The J gene is TRBJ2-1, the V gene TRBV21-1; TRBD2 is taken as the D call from the table, unchecked against the DNA. TRBV21-1 is annotated as a pseudogene. This CDR3 region has 17 residues. The CDR3 DNA reads TGTGCCAGCAGCAGAGTCGGACTAGCGCAGGCCTACAATGAGCAGTTCTTC. This encodes CASSRVGLAQAYNEQFF.

The V gene is TRBV28, the J gene TRBJ1-2; 7 nucleotides agree with TRBD1. This CDR3 comprises 13 residues. Germline V gives CDR1 MDHEN, CDR2 SYDVKM. With 6 bases clipped from V and 7 bases from J, the junction kept 8 bases outside the gene matches. The CDR3 is CASRLTGVVGYTF. For the CDR3, the DNA is TGTGCCAGCAGGCTCACAGGGGTTGTTGGCTACACCTTC.

Regarding this clone: At one end the junction does not follow the germline gene, possibly because of a read error. The rearrangement links TRBV18 to TRBJ1-2; 9 bases agree with TRBD1. Germline V gives CDR1 KGHSH, CDR2 LQKENI. There are 14 residues in the CDR3. CDR3 DNA: TGTGCCAGCTCACCAGGGGAACAGGGGGCCTCCGGCGTCTTC. It yields the protein CASSPGEQGASGVF.

The chain has TRBV15 and TRBJ1-1; D might be TRBD1 (6 bases). V lost 0 bases to trimming and J lost 6 bases, with 8 bases between them. This CDR3 is built from 13 residues. Germline V gives CDR1 LNHNV, CDR2 YYDKDF (reference sequence). The DNA for the CDR3 is TGTGCCACCAGCAGAGAGGGGGCGGCTGAAGCTTTCTTT. It encodes CATSREGAAEAFF.

The rearrangement uses TRBV30 and TRBJ1-2; 7 nucleotides align to TRBD1. With V trimmed by 3 bases and J by 5 bases, 9 bases remained unmatched. The CDR3 covers 14 residues. CDR1 and CDR2 from the germline V gene are GTSNPN and SVGIG (reference sequence). In DNA form, the CDR3 reads TGTGCCTGGAGAGCGCCGGGACAGCAATATGGCTACACCTTC. Protein sequence: CAWRAPGQQYGYTF.

This clone came up once. This chain links TRBV3-1 (or the pseudogene TRBV3-2) with TRBJ2-4; D may be TRBD1 (5 bases). V was trimmed by 4 bases and J by 0 bases, leaving 22 bases between them. The CDR3 consists of 19 residues. CDR1 is LGHDT, CDR2 YNNKEL, per germline (reference sequence). The CDR3 reads CASSLGPFRGRVAKNIQYF. The CDR3 DNA reads TGTGCCAGCAGCCTCGGTCCCTTTAGAGGCAGGGTAGCCAAAAACATTCAGTACTTC.

This rearrangement joins TRBV2 to TRBJ2-3; tentatively, D is TRBD2 (6 bases). The CDR3 loop spans 14 amino acids. Germline V CDR1 and CDR2: SNHLY, FYNNEI. V was cut by 11 bases and J by 15 bases, with 30 bases left in between. The CDR3 DNA is TGTGCCTCGCGGAACGAGAGGGGAGGTCGACTGGGTTATTTT. Translating gives CASRNERGGRLGYF. The full variable domain, with the rest looked up from reference TRBV2 and TRBJ2-3, is EPEVTQTPSHQVTQMGQEVILRCVPISNHLYFYWYRQILGQKVEFLVSFYNNEISEKSEIFDDQFSVERPDGSNFTLKIRSTKLEDSAMYFCASRNERGGRLGYFGPGTRLTVL.

This clone was counted only a few times. V and J are TRBV14 and TRBJ2-1; unclear D gene. V dropped 1 base and J dropped 10 bases, with 20 bases sitting between them. CDR1 is SGHDN, CDR2 FVKESK, per germline. This CDR3 is built from 16 residues. CDR3 bases: TGTGCCAGCAGCCAAGTTCAGAACGTGGGATCCGGGGAGCAGTTCTTC. Protein: CASSQVQNVGSGEQFF.

The rearrangement joins TRBV19 to TRBJ2-1; D is unclear. This CDR3 has 11 amino acids. Germline V CDR1 and CDR2: LNHDA, SQIVND (reference sequence). V gave up 3 bases and J gave up 10 bases, with 7 bases separating them. Here the CDR3 DNA reads TGTGCCAGTAGTATCGCCAAAGAGCAGTTCTTC. Translating gives CASSIAKEQFF.

The chain employs TRBV3-1 (or the pseudogene TRBV3-2) and TRBJ2-3, with 7 bases matching TRBD1. CDR3 size: 17 residues. CDR1 is LGHDT and CDR2 is YNNKEL in the germline V gene (reference sequence). Trimming removed 2 bases from V and 0 bases from J; junction bases left unmatched: 8. The CDR3 here is CASSQPRDSFSTDTQYF. Written as DNA, the CDR3 is TGTGCCAGCAGCCAACCCCGGGACAGCTTTAGCACAGATACGCAGTATTTT.

This chain connects TRBV5-4 to TRBJ2-1; 7 bases are a match to TRBD2. This CDR3 has 13 residues. V trimming: 0 bases; J trimming: 9 bases; junction bases outside the gene matches: 3. Per the germline V gene, CDR1 is SGHNT and CDR2 is YYREEE (reference sequence). The CDR3, as DNA: TGTGCCAGCAGCTTGGCTAGCGGTCCTGAGCAGTTCTTC. This sequence encodes CASSLASGPEQFF.

V and J are TRBV7-3 and TRBJ2-1; 9 bases line up with TRBD2. Germline V gene sequence: CDR1 SGHTA, CDR2 FQGTGA. The CDR3 is made up of 14 amino acids. V dropped 2 bases and J dropped 8; count of bases not matched to a gene: 4. In DNA form, the CDR3 reads TGTGCCAGCAGCTTAGGCAGCGGGAGGTATGAGCAGTTCTTC. It specifies CASSLGSGRYEQFF.

The genes are TRBV4-1 and TRBJ1-4; D perhaps matches TRBD1 (5 bases). The V gene lost 1 base and the J gene lost 8 bases, with 14 bases spanning the gap. From germline, CDR1 is MGHRA and CDR2 YSYEKL. The CDR3 is 15 residues long. The CDR3 DNA is TGCGCCAGCAGCCAAGTGGGGACCCTAACGGAAAAACTGTTTTTT. It is translated as CASSQVGTLTEKLFF.